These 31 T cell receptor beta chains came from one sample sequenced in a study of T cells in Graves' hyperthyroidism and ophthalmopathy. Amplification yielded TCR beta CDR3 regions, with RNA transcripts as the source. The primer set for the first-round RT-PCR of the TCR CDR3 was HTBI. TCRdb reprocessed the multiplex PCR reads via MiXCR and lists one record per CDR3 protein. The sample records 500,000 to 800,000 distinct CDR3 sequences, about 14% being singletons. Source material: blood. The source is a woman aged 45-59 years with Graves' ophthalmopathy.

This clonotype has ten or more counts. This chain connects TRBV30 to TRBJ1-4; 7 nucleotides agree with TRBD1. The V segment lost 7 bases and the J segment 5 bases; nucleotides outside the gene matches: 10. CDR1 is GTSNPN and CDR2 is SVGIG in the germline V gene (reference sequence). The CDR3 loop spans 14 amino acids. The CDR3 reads CAYTPGQLNEKLFF. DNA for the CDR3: TGTGCCTATACCCCGGGACAGCTAAATGAAAAACTGTTTTTT.

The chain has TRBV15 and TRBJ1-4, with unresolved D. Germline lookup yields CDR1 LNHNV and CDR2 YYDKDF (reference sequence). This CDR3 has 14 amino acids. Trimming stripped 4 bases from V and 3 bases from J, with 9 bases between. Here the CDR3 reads CATSTRAANEKLFF. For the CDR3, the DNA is TGTGCCACCAGCACTAGGGCGGCTAATGAAAAACTGTTTTTT. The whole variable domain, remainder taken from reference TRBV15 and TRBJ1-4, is DAMVIQNPRYQVTQFGKPVTLSCSQTLNHNVMYWYQQKSSQAPKLLFHYYDKDFNNEADTPDNFQSRRPNTSFCFLDIRSPGLGDTAMYLCATSTRAANEKLFFGSGTQLSVL.

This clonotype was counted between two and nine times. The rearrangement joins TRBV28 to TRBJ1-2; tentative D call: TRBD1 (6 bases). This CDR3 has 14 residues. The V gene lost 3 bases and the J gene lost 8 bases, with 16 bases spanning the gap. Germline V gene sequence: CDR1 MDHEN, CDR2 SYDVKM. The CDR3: CASSFPPAGAGYTF. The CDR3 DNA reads TGTGCCAGCAGTTTCCCCCCGGCAGGGGCGGGCTACACCTTC.

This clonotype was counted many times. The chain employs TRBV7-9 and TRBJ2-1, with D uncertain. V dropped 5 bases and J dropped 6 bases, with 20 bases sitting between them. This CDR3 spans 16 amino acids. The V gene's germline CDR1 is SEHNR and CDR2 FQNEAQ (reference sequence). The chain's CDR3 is CASSPLNVRPSNEQFF. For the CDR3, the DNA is TGTGCCAGCAGCCCCCTAAACGTAAGGCCCTCCAATGAGCAGTTCTTC.

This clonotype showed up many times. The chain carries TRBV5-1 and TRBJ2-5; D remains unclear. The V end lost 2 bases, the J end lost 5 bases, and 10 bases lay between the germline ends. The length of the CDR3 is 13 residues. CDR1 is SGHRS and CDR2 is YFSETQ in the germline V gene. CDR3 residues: CASSFYRAETQYF. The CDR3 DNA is TGCGCCAGCAGCTTCTATAGGGCGGAGACCCAGTACTTC.

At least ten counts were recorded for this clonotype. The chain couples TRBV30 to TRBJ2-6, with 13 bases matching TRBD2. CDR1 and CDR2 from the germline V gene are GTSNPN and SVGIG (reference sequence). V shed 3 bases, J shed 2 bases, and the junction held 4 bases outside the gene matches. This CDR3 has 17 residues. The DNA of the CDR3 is TGTGCCTGGAGACTAGCGGGAGGGCCAACTGGGGCCAACGTCCTGACTTTC. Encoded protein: CAWRLAGGPTGANVLTF.

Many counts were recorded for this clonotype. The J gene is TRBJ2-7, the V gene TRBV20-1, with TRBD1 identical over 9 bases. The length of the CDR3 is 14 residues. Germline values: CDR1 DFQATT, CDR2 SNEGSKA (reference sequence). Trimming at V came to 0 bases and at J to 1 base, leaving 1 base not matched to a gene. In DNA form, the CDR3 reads TGCAGTGCTAGAGAGGGACAGGGTTCCTACGAGCAGTACTTC. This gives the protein CSAREGQGSYEQYF.

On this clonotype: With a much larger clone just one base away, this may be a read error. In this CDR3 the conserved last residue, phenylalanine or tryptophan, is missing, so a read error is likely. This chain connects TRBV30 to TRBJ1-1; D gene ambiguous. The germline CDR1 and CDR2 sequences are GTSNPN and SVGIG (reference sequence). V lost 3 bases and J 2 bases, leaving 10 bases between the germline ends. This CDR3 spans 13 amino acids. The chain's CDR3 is CAWSTRGNTEAFL. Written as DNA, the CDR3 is TGTGCCTGGAGCACTAGAGGCAACACTGAAGCTTTCCTT.

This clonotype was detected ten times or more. CDR3 loop: CASKFRGAYEQYF. DNA of the CDR3: TGTGCCAGCAAGTTTAGGGGTGCCTACGAGCAGTACTTC. The V call is TRBV2, the J call TRBJ2-7, with D perhaps matching TRBD1 (5 bases). Germline V gene data show CDR1 as SNHLY and CDR2 as FYNNEI. The CDR3 is made up of 13 amino acids. V lost 7 bases to trimming and J lost 2 bases, with 12 bases between them.

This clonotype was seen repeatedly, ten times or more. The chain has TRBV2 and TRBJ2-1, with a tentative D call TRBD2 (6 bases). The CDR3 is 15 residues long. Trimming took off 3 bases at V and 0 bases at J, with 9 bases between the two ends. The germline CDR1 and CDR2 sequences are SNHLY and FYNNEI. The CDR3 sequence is CASSEQEGSYNEQFF. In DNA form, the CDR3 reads TGTGCCAGCAGTGAGCAGGAGGGCTCCTACAATGAGCAGTTCTTC.

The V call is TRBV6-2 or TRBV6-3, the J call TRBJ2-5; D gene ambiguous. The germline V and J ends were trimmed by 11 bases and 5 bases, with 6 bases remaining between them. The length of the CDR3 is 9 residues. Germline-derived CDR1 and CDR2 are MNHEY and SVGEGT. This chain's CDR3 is CAAWETQYF. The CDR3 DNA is TGTGCCGCCTGGGAGACCCAGTACTTC.

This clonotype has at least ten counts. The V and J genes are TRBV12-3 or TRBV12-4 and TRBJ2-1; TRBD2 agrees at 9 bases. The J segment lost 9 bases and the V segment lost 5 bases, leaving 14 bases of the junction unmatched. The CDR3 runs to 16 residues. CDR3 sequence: CASSPELAGEEGEQFF. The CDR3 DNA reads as TGTGCCAGCAGTCCAGAATTAGCGGGAGAAGAGGGTGAGCAGTTCTTC.

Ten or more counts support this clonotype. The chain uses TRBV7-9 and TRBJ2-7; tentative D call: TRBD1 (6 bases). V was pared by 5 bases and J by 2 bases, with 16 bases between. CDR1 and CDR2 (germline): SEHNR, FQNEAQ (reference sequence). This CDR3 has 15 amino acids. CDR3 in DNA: TGTGCCAGCAGCAACCCGGGACACCCGACCTACGAGCAGTACTTC. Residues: CASSNPGHPTYEQYF.

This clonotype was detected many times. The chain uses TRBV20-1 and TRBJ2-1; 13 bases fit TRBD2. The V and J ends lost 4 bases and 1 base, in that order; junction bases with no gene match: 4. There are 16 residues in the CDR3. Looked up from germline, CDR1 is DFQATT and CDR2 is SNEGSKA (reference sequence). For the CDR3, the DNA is TGCAGTGCTACCGGGACTAGCGGGGTGTCCTACAATGAGCAGTTCTTC. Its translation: CSATGTSGVSYNEQFF.

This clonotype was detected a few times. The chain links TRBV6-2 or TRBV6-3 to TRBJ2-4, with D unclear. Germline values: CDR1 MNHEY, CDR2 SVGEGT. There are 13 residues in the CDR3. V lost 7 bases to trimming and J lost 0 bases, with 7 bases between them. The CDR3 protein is CASTSLAKNIQYF. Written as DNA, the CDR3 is TGTGCCAGCACTTCCTTAGCCAAAAACATTCAGTACTTC.

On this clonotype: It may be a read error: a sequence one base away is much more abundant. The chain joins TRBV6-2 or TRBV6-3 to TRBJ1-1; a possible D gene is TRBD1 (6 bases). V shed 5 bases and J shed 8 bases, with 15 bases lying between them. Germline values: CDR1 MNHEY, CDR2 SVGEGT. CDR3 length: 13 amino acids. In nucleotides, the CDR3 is TGTGCCAGCAGTCCCTCCCACAGGGAGGAAGCTTTCTTT. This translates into CASSPSHREEAFF.

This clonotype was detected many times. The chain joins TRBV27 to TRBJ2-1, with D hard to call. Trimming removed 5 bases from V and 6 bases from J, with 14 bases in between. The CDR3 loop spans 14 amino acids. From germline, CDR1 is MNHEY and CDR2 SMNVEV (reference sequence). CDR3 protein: CASSPLLTGNEQFF. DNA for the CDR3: TGTGCCAGCAGTCCCCTATTGACCGGCAATGAGCAGTTCTTC.

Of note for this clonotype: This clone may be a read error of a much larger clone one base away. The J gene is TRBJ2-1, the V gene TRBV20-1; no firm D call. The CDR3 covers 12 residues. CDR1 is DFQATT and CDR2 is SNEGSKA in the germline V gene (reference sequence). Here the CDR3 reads CSAQLFDNEQIF. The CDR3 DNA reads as TGCAGTGCTCAACTTTTCGACAATGAGCAGATCTTC.

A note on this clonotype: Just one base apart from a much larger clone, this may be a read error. CDR3 sequence: CSVQGLMNTVAFF. DNA of the CDR3: TGCAGCGTTCAGGGGCTGATGAACACTGTAGCTTTCTTT. This rearrangement joins TRBV29-1 to TRBJ1-1; maybe TRBD1 (6 bases). CDR1 is SQVTM, CDR2 ANQGSEA, per germline. The CDR3 is made up of 13 amino acids.

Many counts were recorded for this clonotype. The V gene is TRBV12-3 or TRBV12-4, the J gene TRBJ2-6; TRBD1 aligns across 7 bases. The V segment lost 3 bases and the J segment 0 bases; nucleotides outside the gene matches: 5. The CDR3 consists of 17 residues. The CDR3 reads CASSFRTGHSGANVLTF. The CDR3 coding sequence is TGTGCCAGCAGTTTCCGGACAGGCCACTCTGGGGCCAACGTCCTGACTTTC.

CDR3 region: CATSGLAGALYTGELFF. The CDR3 region has the DNA TGTGCCACCAGTGGTCTAGCGGGAGCGTTATACACCGGGGAGCTGTTTTTT. The chain employs TRBV24-1 and TRBJ2-2; 10 nucleotides align to TRBD2. The CDR3 consists of 17 residues. Trimming at V came to 5 bases and at J to 3 bases, leaving 8 bases not matched to a gene. Germline assignment: CDR1 KGHDR and CDR2 SFDVKD.

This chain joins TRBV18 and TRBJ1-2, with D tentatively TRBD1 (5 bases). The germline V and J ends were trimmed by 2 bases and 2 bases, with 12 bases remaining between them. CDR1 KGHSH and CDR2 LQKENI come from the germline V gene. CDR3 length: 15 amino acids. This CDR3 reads CASSPTAGRNYGYTF. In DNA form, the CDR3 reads TGTGCCAGCTCACCAACGGCAGGGAGGAACTATGGCTACACCTTC.

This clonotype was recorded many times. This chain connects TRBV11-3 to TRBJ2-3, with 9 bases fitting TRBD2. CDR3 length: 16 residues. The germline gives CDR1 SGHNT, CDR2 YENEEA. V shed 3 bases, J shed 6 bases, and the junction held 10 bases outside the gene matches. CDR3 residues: CASSFGSSGSADTQYF. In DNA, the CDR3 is TGTGCCAGCAGCTTTGGAAGTAGCGGGAGTGCGGATACGCAGTATTTT. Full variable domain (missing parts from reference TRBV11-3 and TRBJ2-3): EAGVVQSPRYKIIEKKQPVAFWCNPISGHNTLYWYLQNLGQGPELLIRYENEEAVDDSQLPKDRFSAERLKGVDSTLKIQPAELGDSAVYLCASSFGSSGSADTQYFGPGTRLTVL.

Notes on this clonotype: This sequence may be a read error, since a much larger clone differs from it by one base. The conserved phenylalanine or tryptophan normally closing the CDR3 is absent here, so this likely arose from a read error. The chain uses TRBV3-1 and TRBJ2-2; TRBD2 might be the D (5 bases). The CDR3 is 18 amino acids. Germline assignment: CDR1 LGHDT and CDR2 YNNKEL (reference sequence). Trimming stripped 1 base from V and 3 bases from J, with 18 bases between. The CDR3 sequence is CASSQASSGIGDTGELFL. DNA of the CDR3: TGTGCCAGCAGCCAAGCTAGCTCGGGAATAGGAGACACCGGGGAGCTGTTTCTT.

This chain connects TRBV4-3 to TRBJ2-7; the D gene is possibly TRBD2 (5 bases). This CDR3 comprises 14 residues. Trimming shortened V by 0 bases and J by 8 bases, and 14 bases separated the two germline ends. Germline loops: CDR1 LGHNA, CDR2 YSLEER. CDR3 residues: CASSQDRGGYQQYF. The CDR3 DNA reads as TGCGCCAGCAGCCAAGATAGAGGCGGGTACCAGCAGTACTTC.

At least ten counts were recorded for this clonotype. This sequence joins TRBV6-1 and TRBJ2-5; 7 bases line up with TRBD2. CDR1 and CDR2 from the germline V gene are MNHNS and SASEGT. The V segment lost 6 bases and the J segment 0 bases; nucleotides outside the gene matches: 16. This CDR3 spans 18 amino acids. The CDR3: CASRPVTAGDWYQETQYF. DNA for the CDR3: TGTGCCAGCAGACCAGTTACGGCGGGGGACTGGTACCAAGAGACCCAGTACTTC.

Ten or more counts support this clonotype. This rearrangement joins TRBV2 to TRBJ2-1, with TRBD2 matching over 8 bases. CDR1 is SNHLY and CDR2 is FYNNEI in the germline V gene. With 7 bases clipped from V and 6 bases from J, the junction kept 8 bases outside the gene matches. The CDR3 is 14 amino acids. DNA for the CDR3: TGTGCCAGCAATCCGGGACTAGTTGTCAATGAGCAGTTCTTC. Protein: CASNPGLVVNEQFF.

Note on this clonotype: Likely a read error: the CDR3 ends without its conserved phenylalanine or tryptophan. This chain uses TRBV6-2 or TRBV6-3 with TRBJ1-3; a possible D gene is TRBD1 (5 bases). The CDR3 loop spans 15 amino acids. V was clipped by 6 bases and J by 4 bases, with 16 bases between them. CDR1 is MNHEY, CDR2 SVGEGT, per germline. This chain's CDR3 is CASSPRAGDGNTIYS. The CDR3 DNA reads TGTGCCAGCAGCCCGCGGGCTGGGGACGGAAACACCATATATTCT.

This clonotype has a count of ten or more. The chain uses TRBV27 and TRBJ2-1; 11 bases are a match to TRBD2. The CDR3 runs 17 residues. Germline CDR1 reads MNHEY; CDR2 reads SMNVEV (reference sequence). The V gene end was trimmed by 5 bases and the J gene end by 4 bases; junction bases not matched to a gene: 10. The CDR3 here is CASSRRLAGFLYNEQFF. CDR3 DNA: TGTGCCAGCAGTCGTAGACTAGCGGGATTTTTGTACAATGAGCAGTTCTTC.

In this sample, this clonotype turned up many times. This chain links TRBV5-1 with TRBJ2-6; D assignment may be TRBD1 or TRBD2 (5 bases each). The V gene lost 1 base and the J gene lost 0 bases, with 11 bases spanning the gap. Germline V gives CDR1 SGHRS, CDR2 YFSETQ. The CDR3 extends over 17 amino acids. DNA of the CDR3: TGCGCCAGCAGCTTGACGGGGCTAAGCTCTGGGGCCAACGTCCTGACTTTC. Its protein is CASSLTGLSSGANVLTF.

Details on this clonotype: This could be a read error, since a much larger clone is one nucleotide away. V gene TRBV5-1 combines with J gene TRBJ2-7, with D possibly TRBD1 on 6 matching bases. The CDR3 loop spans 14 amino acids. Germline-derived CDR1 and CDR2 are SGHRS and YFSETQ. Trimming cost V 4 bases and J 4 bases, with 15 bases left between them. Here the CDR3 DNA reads TGCGCCAGCAGCGGGTACAGGGCGGTTTACGAGCAGTACTTC. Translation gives CASSGYRAVYEQYF.